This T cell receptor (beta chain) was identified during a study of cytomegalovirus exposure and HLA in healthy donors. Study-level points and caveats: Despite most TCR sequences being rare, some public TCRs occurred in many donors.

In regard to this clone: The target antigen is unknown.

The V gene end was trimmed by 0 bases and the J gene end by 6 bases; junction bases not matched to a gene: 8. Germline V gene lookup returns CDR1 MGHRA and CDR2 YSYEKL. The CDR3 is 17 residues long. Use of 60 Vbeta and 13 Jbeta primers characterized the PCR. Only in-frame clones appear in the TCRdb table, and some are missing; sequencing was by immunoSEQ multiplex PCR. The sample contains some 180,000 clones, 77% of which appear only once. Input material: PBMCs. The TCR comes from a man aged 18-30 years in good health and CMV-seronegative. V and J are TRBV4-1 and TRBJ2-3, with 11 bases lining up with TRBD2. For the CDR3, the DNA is TGCGCCAGCAGCCAAGACCCCCTAGCGGGGGGAGCGGATACGCAGTATTTT. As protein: CASSQDPLAGGADTQYF.